This T cell receptor (beta chain) was found in a study of blood T cell repertoires in COVID-19. Study at large: Spain, Italy and the United States supplied samples that represented acute and convalescent COVID-19. The cDNA or gDNA used as material had been derived from T cells, B-cell-depleted T cells, or PBMCs.

Source study methods: The assay estimated nucleated cells by amplifying reference gene primers. Profiling relied on immunoSEQ multiplex PCR, and the TCRdb table lists in-frame clones only, not all of them. V, J and clone size reflect that table, while D and trimming were determined from the DNA. The sample includes around 130,000 clones, approximately 87% of them seen just once. Losses at the gene ends were 2 bases for V and 8 bases for J; bases not matched to a gene: 7. The CDR3 is 15 residues long. CDR1 MNHEY and CDR2 SVGEGT come from the germline V gene. Sequenced sample: peripheral blood. The TCR was taken from a woman in her forties or fifties with acute or convalescent COVID-19. The rearrangement links TRBV6-2 or TRBV6-3 to TRBJ2-3; 10 positions match TRBD2. The CDR3 reads CASSYTSGNGGTQYF. CDR3 DNA: TGTGCCAGCAGTTACACTAGCGGGAACGGTGGTACGCAGTATTTT.